The T cell receptor (beta chain) described here comes from a study of blood T cell repertoires in COVID-19 (dated by TCRdb to the early 2020s). Study-level background: Samples from collaborators originated in the United States, Italy and Spain and spanned both the acute and convalescent phases of COVID-19. The prospective study material was composed of cDNA or gDNA derived from T cells, B-cell-depleted T cells, or PBMCs. Deeply sampled blood TCRbeta repertoires from subjects exposed to, actively infected with, or recovered from COVID-19 were included in the dataset. The repertoires were released in a freely available public database intended as a resource for research on the immune response to SARS-CoV-2. Samples came from the ongoing ImmuneRACE study (first 160 participants) plus 1,254 subjects from 6 global collaborators. Sample metadata almost always included a de-identified subject ID, COVID-19 status, age in years and sex. Where available, HLA class I and class II types were taken from metadata supplied by the sample provider and were not determined by assay-based typing.

The study at large found these results: The quantity of clinical and demographic metadata differed by source and by participant and was supplied without curation.

Each collaborating institution followed its own protocols to collect whole blood in K2EDTA tubes. For TCRbeta analysis, collaborators shipped samples as frozen whole blood, isolated PBMCs, or DNA extracted from either of those sample types. The immunoSEQ Assay, a bias-controlled multiplex PCR, was used to amplify TCRbeta CDR3 regions from genomic DNA. Per the source publication's procedure: Within the assay, amplification of reference gene primers was used to estimate how many nucleated cells each sample contained. To quantify the absolute abundance of each unique TCRbeta CDR3 rearrangement, sequence reads were collapsed and filtered. Productive Simpson clonality was computed per sample as the square root of Simpson's diversity index over productive rearrangements. This immuneACCESS table, as held by TCRdb, lists in-frame sequences with V and J called but not all clones. Of the missing ones, under half trace to an unresolved V gene in checked studies; the others have no known cause. The DNA was the basis for D and trimming; V, J and clone size are from that table. The sample contains about 250,000 clones, 88% of them found a single time. The ten largest clones capture roughly 0.8% of the sample.

This clone was recorded only once. The target of this receptor is not known. No base-level quality is on record; no much larger clone is a single base apart. Ends trimmed: V by 0 bases, J by 3 bases; bases unmatched to a gene: 5. Sequences SGHDN (CDR1) and FVKESK (CDR2) are obtained from the germline V gene. Reading from cysteine to phenylalanine, the CDR3 counts 16 amino acids. Just CDR3 DNA is preserved here, 48 bases in frame from base 1. The sequence derives from a woman between 25 and 40 years old with acute or convalescent COVID-19. This sequence uses TRBV14 and TRBJ2-1; 7 middle bases align to TRBD2. Sequencing was done on a sample of peripheral blood. CDR3 region: CASSQDLGTIYNEQFF. The nucleotide sequence is given as TGTGCCAGCAGCCAAGACCTCGGGACTATCTACAATGAGCAGTTCTTC.